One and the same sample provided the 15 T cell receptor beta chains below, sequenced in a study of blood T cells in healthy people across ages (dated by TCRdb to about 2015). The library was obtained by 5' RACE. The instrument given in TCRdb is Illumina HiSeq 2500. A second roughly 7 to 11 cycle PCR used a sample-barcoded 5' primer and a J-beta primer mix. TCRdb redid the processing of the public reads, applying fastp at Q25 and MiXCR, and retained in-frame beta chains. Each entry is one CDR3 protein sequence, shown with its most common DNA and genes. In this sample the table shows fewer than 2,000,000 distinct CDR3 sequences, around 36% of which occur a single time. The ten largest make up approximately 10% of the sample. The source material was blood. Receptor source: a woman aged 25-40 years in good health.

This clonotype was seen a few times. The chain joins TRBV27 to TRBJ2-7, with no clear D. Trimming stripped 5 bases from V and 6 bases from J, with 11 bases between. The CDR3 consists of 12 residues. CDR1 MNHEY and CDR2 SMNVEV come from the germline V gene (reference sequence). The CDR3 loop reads CASSPPGTEQYF. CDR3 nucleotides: TGTGCCAGCAGTCCCCCCGGAACCGAGCAGTACTTC.

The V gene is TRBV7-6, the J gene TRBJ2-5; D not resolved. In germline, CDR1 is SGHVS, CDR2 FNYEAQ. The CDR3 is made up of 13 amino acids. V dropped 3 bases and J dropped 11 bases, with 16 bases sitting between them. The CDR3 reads CASSLDVSREQYF. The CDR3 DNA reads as TGTGCCAGCAGCTTGGATGTAAGTCGTGAGCAGTACTTC.

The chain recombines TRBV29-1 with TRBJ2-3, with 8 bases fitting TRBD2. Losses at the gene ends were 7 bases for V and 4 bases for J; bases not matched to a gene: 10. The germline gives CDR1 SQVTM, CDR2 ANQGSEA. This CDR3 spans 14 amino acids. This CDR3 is CSATLTGGPDTQYF. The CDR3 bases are TGCAGCGCCACACTAACGGGAGGGCCAGATACGCAGTATTTT.

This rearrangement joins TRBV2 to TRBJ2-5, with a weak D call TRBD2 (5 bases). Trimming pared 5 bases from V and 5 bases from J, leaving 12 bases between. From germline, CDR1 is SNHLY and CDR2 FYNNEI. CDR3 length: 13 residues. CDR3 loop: CASSSGSQETQYF. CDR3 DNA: TGTGCCAGCAGTTCGGGGTCCCAGGAGACCCAGTACTTC.

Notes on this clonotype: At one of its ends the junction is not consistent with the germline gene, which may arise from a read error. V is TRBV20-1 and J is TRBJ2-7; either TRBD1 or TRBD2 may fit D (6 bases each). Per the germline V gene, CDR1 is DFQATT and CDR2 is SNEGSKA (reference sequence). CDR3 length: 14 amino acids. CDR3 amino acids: CSSGVAEQFYKQYF. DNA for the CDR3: TGCAGTTCAGGGGTAGCGGAGCAGTTCTACAAGCAGTACTTC.

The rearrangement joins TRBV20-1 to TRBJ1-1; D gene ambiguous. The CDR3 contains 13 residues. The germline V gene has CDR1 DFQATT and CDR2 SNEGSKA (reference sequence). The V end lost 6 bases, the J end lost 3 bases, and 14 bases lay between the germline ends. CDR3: CSAKRGLDTEAFF. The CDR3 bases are TGCAGTGCCAAGAGAGGGCTGGACACTGAAGCTTTCTTT.

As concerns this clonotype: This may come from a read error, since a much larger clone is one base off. The DNA of the CDR3 is TGCGCCAGCAGGCGGACTAACGGGAGCACCAATGAGCAGTTCTTC. This sequence encodes CASRRTNGSTNEQFF. The genes are TRBV4-1 and TRBJ2-1; D might be TRBD2 (6 bases). From germline, CDR1 is MGHRA and CDR2 YSYEKL. The CDR3 is 15 residues long. Deletions cut 6 bases from V and 6 bases from J, with 18 bases between.

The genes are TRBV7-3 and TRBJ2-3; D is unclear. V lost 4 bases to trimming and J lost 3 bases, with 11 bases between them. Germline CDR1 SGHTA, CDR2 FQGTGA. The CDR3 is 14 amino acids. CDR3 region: CASSWGGKTDTQYF. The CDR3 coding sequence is TGTGCCAGCAGCTGGGGTGGGAAAACAGATACGCAGTATTTT.

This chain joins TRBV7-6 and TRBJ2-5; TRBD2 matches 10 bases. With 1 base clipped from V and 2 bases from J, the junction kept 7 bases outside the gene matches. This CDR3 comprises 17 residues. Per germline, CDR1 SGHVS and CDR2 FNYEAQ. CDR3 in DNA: TGTGCCAGCAGCTTAGAGGCTAGCGGGGGTCGACAAGAGACCCAGTACTTC. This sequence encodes CASSLEASGGRQETQYF.

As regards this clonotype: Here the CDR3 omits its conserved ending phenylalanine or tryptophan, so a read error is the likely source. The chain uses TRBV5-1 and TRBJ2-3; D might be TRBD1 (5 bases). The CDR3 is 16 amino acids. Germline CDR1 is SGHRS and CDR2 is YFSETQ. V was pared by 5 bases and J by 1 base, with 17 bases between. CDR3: CASRYSPGKGTDTQYL. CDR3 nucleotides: TGCGCCAGCAGATACAGCCCAGGGAAGGGCACAGATACGCAGTATCTT.

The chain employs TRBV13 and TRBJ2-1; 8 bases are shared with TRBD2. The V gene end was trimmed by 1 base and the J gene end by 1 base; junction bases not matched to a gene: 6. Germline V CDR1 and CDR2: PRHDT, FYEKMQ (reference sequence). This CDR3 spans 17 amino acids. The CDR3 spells CASSLAGGPGSYNEQFF. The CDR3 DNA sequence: TGTGCCAGCAGCTTAGCGGGAGGGCCGGGGTCCTACAATGAGCAGTTCTTC. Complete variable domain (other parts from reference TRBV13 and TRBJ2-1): AAGVIQSPRHLIKEKRETATLKCYPIPRHDTVYWYQQGPGQDPQFLISFYEKMQSDKGSIPDRFSAQQFSDYHSELNMSSLELGDSALYFCASSLAGGPGSYNEQFFGPGTRLTVL.

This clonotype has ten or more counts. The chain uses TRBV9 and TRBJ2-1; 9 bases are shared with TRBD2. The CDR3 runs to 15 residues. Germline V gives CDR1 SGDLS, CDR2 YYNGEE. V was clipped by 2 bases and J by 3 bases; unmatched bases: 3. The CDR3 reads CASSVVAGDYNEQFF. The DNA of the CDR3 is TGTGCCAGCAGCGTCGTAGCGGGAGACTACAATGAGCAGTTCTTC.

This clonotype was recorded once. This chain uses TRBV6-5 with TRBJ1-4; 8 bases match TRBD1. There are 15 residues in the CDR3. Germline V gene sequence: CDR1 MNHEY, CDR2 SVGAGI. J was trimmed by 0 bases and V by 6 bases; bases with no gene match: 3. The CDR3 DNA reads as TGTGCCAGCAGGCCAGGGGGCACAACTAATGAAAAACTGTTTTTT. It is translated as CASRPGGTTNEKLFF.

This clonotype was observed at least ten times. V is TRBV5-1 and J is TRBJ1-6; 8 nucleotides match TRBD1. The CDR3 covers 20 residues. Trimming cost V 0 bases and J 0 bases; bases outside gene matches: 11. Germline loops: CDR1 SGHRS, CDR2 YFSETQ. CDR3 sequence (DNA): TGCGCCAGCAGCTTGGGCTCAGGGGGCTCTCTAAGCTCCTATAATTCACCCCTCCACTTT. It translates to CASSLGSGGSLSSYNSPLHF. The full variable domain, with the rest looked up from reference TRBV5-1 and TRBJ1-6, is KAGVTQTPRYLIKTRGQQVTLSCSPISGHRSVSWYQQTPGQGLQFLFEYFSETQRNKGNFPGRFSGRQFSNSRSEMNVSTLELGDSALYLCASSLGSGGSLSSYNSPLHFGNGTRLTVT.

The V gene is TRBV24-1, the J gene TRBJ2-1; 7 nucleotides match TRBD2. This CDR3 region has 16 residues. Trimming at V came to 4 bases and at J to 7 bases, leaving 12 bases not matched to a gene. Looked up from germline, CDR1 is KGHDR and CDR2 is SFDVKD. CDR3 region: CATSDPGSGNLNEQFF. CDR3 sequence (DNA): TGTGCCACCAGTGACCCAGGGAGCGGGAACCTGAATGAGCAGTTCTTC.